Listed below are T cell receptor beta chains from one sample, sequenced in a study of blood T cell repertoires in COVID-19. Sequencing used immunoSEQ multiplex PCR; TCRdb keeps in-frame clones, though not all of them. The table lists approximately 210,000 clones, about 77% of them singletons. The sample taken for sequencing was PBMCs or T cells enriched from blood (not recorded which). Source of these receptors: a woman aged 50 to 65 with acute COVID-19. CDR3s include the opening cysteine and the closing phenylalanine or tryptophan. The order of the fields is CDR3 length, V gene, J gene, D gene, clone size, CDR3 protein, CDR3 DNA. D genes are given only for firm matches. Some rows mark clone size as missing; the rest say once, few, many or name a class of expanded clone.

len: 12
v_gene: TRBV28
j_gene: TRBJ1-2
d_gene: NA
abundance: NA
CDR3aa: CASSSTTFGYTF
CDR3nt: TGTGCCAGCAGCAGTACCACCTTCGGCTACACCTTC

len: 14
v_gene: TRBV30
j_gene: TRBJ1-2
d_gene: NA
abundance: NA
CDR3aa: CAWNLVRSGYGYTF
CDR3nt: TGTGCCTGGAACTTAGTACGATCAGGATATGGCTACACCTTC

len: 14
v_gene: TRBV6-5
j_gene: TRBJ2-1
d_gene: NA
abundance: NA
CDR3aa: CASSSQLTDNEQFF
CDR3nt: TGTGCCAGCAGTTCACAGCTGACAGACAATGAGCAGTTCTTC

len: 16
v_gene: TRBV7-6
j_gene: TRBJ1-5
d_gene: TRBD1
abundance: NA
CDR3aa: CASSLEGRQGNQPQHF
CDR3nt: TGTGCCAGCAGCTTAGAAGGCCGACAGGGTAATCAGCCCCAGCATTTT

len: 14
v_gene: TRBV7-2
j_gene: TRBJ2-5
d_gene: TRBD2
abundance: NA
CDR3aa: CASSLAGGGETQYF
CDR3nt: TGTGCCAGCAGCTTAGCCGGGGGGGGAGAGACCCAGTACTTC

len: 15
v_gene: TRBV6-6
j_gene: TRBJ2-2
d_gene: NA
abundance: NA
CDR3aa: CASRGQSGGTGELFF
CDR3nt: TGTGCCAGCCGAGGACAGTCGGGGGGCACCGGGGAGCTGTTTTTT

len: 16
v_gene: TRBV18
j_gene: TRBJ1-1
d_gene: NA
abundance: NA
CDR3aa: CASSPREGSKDTEAFF
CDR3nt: TGTGCCAGCTCACCCCGGGAAGGGAGCAAGGACACTGAAGCTTTCTTT

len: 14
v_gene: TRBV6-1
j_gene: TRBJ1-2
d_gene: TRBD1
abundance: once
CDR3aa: CASSVGQAPYGYTF
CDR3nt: TGTGCCAGCAGTGTTGGACAGGCCCCCTATGGCTACACCTTC

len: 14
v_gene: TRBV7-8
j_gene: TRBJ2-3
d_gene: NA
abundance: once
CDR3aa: CASSPGTLTDTQYF
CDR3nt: TGTGCCAGCAGCCCCGGGACTCTCACAGATACGCAGTATTTT

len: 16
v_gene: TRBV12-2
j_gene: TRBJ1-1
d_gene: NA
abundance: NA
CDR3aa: CASRLAAQGGNTEAFF
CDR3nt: TGTGCAAGTCGCTTAGCGGCACAGGGGGGGAACACTGAAGCTTTCTTT

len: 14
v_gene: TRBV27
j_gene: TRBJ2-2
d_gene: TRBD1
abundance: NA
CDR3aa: CASSLTGGTGELFF
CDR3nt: TGTGCCAGCAGTCTCACAGGGGGTACCGGGGAGCTGTTTTTT

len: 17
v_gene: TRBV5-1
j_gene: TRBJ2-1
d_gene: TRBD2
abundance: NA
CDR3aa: CASSPTSFSGPYNEQFF
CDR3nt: TGCGCCAGCAGCCCCACGTCCTTTAGCGGGCCATACAATGAGCAGTTCTTC

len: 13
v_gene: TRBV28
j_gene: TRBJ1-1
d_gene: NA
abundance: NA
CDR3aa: CASSPTRTYEAFF
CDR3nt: TGTGCCAGCAGTCCAACGAGAACCTACGAAGCTTTCTTT

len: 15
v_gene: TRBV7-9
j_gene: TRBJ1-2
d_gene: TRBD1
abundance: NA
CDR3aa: CASSPRQGANYGYTF
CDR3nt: TGTGCCAGCAGCCCCCGACAGGGAGCTAACTATGGCTACACCTTC

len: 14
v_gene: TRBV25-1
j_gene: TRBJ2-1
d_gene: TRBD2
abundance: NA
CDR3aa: CASSGAGGLGEQFF
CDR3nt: TGTGCCAGCAGTGGGGCGGGGGGGCTCGGAGAGCAGTTCTTC

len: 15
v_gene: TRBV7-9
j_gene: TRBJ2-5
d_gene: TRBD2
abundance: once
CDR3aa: CASHRGGRIVETQYF
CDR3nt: TGTGCCAGCCACCGGGGGGGGCGTATAGTAGAGACCCAGTACTTC

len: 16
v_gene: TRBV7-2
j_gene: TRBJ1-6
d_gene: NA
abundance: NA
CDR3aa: CASRESVSSYNSPLHF
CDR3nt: TGTGCCAGCAGAGAATCGGTTTCCTCCTATAATTCACCCCTCCACTTT

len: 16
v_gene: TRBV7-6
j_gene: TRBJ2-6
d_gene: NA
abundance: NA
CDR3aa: CASSRGRGSGANVLTF
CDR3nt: TGTGCCAGCAGTCGTGGTAGGGGCTCTGGGGCCAACGTCCTGACTTTC

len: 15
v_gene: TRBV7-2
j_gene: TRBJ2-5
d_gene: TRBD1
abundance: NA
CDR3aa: CASSWTGGERETQYF
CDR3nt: TGTGCCAGCAGCTGGACAGGGGGCGAGAGAGAGACCCAGTACTTC

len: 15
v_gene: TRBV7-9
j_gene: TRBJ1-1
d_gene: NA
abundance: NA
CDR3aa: CASSRTLRELTEAFF
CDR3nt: TGTGCCAGCAGCCGAACGTTACGGGAACTCACTGAAGCTTTCTTT

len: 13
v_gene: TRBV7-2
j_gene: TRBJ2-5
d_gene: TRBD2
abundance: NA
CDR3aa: CASSSSGEETQYF
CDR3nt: TGTGCCAGCAGCTCTAGCGGGGAAGAGACCCAGTACTTC

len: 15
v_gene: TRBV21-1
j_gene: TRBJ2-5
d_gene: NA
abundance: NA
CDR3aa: CASSVRQGKKETQYF
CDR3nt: TGTGCCAGCAGCGTACGACAGGGTAAAAAAGAGACCCAGTACTTC

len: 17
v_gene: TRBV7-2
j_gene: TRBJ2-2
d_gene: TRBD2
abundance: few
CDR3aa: CASMRGLAGGNTGELFF
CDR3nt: TGTGCCAGCATGAGGGGACTAGCGGGGGGGAACACCGGGGAGCTGTTTTTT

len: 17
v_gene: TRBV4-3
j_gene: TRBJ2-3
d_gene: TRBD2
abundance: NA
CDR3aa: CASSHVLAGGNTDTQYF
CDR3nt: TGCGCCAGCAGCCATGTACTAGCGGGGGGAAACACAGATACGCAGTATTTT

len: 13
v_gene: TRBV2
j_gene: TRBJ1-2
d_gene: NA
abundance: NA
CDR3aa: CASNEHPVYGYTF
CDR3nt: TGTGCCAGCAACGAACACCCAGTCTATGGCTACACCTTC

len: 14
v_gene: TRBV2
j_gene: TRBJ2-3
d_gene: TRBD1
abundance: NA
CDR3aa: CASSDRQGTDTQYF
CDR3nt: TGTGCCAGCAGTGATCGACAGGGAACAGATACGCAGTATTTT

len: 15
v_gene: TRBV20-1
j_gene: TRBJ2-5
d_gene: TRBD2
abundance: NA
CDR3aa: CSASRPSGGGETQYF
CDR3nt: TGCAGTGCTAGTCGGCCTAGCGGGGGGGGAGAGACCCAGTACTTC

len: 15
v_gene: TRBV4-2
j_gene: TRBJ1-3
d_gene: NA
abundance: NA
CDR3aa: CASSRSRGAGNTIYF
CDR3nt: TGTGCCAGCAGCCGATCAAGGGGCGCGGGAAACACCATATATTTT

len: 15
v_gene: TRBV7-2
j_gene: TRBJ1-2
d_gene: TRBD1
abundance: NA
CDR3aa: CASSVNGQGGGGYTF
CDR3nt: TGTGCCAGCAGCGTAAATGGACAGGGAGGCGGAGGCTACACCTTC

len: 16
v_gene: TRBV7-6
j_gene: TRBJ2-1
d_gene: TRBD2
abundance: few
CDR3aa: CASSRGLAGGHDEQFF
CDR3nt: TGTGCCAGCAGCCGGGGACTAGCGGGGGGCCACGATGAGCAGTTCTTC

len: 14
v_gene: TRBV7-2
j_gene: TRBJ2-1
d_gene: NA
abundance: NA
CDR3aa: CASSLAQMAHEQFF
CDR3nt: TGTGCCAGCAGCTTAGCGCAGATGGCTCATGAGCAGTTCTTC

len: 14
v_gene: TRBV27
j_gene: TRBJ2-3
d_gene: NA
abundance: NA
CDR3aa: CASSQRDFTDTQYF
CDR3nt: TGTGCCAGCAGCCAACGGGACTTCACAGATACGCAGTATTTT

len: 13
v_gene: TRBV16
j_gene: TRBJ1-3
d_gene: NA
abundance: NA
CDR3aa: CASSQTSGNTIYF
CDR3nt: TGTGCCAGCAGCCAAACATCTGGAAACACCATATATTTT

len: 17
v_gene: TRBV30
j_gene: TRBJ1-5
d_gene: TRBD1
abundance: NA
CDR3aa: CAWSRGTALRSNQPQHF
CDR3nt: TGTGCCTGGAGTCGCGGGACAGCCTTGAGGAGCAATCAGCCCCAGCATTTT

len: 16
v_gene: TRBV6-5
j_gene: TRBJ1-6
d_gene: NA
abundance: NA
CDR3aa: CASSYYEDSSNSPLHF
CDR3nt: TGTGCCAGCAGTTACTACGAAGACAGCTCCAATTCACCCCTCCACTTT

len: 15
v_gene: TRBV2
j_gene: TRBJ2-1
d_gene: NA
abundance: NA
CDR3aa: CASSALDKLDTEQFF
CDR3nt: TGTGCCAGCAGTGCCCTCGACAAATTAGACACTGAGCAGTTCTTC

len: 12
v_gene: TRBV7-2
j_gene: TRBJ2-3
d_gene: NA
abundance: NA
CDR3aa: CASSLGADTQYF
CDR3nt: TGTGCCAGCAGCTTAGGGGCCGATACGCAGTATTTT

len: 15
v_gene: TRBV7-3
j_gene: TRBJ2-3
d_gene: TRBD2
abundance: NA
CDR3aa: CASSRLGGGVDTQYF
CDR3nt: TGTGCCAGCAGCCGGTTGGGCGGGGGTGTAGATACGCAGTATTTT

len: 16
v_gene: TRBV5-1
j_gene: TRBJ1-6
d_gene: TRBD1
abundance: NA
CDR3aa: CASSPGQGLYNSPLHF
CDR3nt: TGCGCCAGCAGCCCGGGACAGGGACTCTATAATTCACCCCTCCACTTT

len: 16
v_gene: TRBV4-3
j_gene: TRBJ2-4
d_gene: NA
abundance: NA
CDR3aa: CASSPGQGVPKNIQYF
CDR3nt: TGCGCCAGCAGCCCAGGTCAGGGCGTTCCCAAAAACATTCAGTACTTC

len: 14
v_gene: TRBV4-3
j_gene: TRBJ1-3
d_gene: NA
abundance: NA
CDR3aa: CASSPLAPGNTIYF
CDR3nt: TGCGCCAGCAGCCCCTTAGCTCCTGGAAACACCATATATTTT

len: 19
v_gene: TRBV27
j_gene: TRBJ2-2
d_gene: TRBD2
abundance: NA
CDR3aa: CASSLNPLAGGPYTGELFF
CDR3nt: TGTGCCAGCAGTTTAAACCCCTTAGCGGGGGGGCCTTACACCGGGGAGCTGTTTTTT

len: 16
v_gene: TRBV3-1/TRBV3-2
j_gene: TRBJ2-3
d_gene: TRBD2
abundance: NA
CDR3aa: CASSPPLAGARDTQYF
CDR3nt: TGTGCCAGCAGCCCCCCCTTAGCGGGGGCCAGAGATACGCAGTATTTT

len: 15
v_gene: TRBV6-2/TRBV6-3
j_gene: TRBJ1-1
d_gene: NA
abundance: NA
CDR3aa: CASSSVGTETTEAFF
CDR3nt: TGTGCCAGCAGTTCGGTTGGAACAGAAACCACTGAAGCTTTCTTT

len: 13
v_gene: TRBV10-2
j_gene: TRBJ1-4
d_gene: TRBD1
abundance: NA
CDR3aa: CASQRTGNEKLFF
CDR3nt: TGCGCCAGCCAACGGACAGGGAATGAAAAACTGTTTTTT

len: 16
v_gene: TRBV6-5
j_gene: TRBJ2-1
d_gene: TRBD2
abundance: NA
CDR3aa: CASSLIPSGAYNEQFF
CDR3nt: TGTGCCAGCAGTTTAATTCCTAGCGGGGCTTACAATGAGCAGTTCTTC

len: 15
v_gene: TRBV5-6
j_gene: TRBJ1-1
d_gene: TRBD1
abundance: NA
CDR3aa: CASSWRDRGNTEAFF
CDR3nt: TGTGCCAGCAGCTGGCGGGACAGGGGGAACACTGAAGCTTTCTTT

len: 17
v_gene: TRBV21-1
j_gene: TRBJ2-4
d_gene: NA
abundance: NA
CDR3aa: CASSPRTSGEAKNIQYF
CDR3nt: TGTGCCAGCAGCCCAAGGACTAGCGGTGAAGCCAAAAACATTCAGTACTTC

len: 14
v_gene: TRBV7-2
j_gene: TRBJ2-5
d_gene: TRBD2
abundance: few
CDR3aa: CASSASGGAETQYF
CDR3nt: TGTGCCAGCAGCGCTAGCGGGGGGGCAGAGACCCAGTACTTC

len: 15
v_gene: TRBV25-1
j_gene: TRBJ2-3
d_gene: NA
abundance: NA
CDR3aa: CASSEFGGSTDTQYF
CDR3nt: TGTGCCAGCAGTGAATTTGGGGGGAGCACAGATACGCAGTATTTT

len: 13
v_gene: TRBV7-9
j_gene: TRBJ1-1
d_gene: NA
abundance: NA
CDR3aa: CASRRQDLRLSFF
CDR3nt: TGTGCCAGCAGAAGACAGGACCTTAGGCTATCTTTCTTT

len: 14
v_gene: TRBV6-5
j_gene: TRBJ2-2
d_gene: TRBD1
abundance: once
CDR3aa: CASNGQGAAGELFF
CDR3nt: TGTGCCAGCAACGGACAGGGGGCGGCCGGGGAGCTGTTTTTT

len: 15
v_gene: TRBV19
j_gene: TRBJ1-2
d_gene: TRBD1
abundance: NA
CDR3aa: CASSTRGTEIYGYTF
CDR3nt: TGTGCCAGTAGTACGAGAGGGACAGAAATCTATGGCTACACCTTC